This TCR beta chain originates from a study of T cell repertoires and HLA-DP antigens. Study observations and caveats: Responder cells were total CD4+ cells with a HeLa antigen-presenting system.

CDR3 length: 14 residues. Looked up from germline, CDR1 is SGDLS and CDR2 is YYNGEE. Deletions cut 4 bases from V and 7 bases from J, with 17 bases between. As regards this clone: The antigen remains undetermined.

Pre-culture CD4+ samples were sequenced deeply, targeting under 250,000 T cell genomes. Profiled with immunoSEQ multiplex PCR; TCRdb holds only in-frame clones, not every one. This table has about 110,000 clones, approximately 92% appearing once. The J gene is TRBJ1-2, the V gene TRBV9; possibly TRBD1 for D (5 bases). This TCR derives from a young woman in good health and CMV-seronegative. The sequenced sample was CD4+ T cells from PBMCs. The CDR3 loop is CASSPLGEHIGYTF. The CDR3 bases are TGTGCCAGCAGCCCACTAGGGGAACACATTGGCTACACCTTC.